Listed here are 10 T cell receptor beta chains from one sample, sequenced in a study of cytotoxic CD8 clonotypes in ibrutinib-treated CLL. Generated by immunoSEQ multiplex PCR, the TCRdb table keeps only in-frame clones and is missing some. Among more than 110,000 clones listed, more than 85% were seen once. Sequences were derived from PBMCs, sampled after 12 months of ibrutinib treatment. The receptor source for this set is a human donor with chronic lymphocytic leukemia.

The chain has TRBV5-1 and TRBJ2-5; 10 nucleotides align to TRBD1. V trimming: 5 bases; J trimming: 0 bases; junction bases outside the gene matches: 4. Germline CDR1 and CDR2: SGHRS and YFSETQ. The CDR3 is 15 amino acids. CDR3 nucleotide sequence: TGCGCCAGCAGGGGACAGGGGATGTACCAAGAGACCCAGTACTTC. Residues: CASRGQGMYQETQYF. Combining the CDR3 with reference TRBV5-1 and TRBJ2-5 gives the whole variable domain KAGVTQTPRYLIKTRGQQVTLSCSPISGHRSVSWYQQTPGQGLQFLFEYFSETQRNKGNFPGRFSGRQFSNSRSEMNVSTLELGDSALYLCASRGQGMYQETQYFGPGTRLLVL.

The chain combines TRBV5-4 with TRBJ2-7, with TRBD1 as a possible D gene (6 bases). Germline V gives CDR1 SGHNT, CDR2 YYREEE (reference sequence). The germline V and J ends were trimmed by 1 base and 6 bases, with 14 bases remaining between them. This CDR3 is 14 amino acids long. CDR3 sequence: CASSLTGKVSEQYF. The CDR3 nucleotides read TGTGCCAGCAGCTTGACAGGGAAGGTAAGCGAGCAGTACTTC.

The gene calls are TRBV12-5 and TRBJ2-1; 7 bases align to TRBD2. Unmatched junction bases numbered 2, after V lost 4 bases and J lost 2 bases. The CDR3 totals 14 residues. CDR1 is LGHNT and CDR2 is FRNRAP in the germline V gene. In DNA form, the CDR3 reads TGTGCTAGTGGTTCGGGGACTACCTACAATGAGCAGTTCTTC. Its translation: CASGSGTTYNEQFF.

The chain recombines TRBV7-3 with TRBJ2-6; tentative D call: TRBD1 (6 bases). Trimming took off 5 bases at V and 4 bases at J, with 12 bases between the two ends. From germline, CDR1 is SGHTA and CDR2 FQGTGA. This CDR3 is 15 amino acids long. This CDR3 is CASSTGSAGANVLTF. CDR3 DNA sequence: TGTGCCAGCAGCACAGGGTCGGCCGGGGCCAACGTCCTGACTTTC.

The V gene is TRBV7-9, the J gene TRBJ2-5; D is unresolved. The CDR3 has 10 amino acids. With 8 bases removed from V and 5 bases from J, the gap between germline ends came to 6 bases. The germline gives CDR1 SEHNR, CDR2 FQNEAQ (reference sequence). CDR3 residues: CASALETQYF. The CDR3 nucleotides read TGTGCCAGCGCTCTCGAGACCCAGTACTTC. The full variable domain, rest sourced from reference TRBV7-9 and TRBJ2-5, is DTGVSQNPRHKITKRGQNVTFRCDPISEHNRLYWYRQTLGQGPEFLTYFQNEAQLEKSRLLSDRFSAERPKGSFSTLEIQRTEQGDSAMYLCASALETQYFGPGTRLLVL.

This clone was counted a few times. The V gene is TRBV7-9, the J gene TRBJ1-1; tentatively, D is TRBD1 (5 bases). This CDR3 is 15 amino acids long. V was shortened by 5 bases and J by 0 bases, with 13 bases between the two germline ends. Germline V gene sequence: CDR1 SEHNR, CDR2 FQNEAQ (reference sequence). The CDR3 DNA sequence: TGTGCCAGCAGCCCCCAGGGCGCCTTGAACACTGAAGCTTTCTTT. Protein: CASSPQGALNTEAFF.

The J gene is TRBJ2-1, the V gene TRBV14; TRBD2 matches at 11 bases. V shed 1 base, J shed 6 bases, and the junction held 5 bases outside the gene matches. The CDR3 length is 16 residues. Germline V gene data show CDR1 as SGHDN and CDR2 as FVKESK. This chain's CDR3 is CASSQGGLAGINEQFF. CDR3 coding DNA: TGTGCCAGCAGCCAAGGTGGACTAGCGGGTATCAATGAGCAGTTCTTC.

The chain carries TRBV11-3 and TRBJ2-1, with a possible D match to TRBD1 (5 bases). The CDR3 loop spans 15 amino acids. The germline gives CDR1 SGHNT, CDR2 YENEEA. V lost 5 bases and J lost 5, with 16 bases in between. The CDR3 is CASSDYLSRDNEQFF. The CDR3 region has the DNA TGTGCCAGCAGCGATTACCTGTCCAGGGACAATGAGCAGTTCTTC.

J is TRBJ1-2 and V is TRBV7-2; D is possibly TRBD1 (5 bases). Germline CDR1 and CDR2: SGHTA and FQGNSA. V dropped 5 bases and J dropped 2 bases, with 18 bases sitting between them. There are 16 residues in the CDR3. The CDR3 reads CASSDSTGGTNYGYTF. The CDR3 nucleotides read TGTGCCAGCAGCGATAGCACCGGAGGGACCAACTATGGCTACACCTTC.

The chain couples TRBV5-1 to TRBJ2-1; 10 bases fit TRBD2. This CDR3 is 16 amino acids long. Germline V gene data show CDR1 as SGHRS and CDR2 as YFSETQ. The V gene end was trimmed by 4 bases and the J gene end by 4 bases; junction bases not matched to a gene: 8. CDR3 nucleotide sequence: TGCGCCAGCAGCCTCATAGCTAGCGGGAGTTACAATGAGCAGTTCTTC. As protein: CASSLIASGSYNEQFF.